The clone carrying this TCR beta chain has just a few counts. As yet, its antigen is unknown. The data were obtained in a study of T-cell memory formation after mild COVID-19. Study-level findings and limits: Day 15 to 85 contracting clones showed balanced CD4/CD8; later expanders leaned CD4+.

Trimming cost V 2 bases and J 3 bases, with 12 bases left between them. This CDR3 spans 15 amino acids. Germline V CDR1 and CDR2: SGHTA, FQGTGA. In TCRdb, the 5' RACE reads were re-called with MiXCR into one record per CDR3 protein. The sample has approximately 270,000 distinct CDR3 sequences; 16% are singletons. This rearrangement joins TRBV7-3 to TRBJ2-3; either TRBD1 or TRBD2 may supply D (6 bases each). The source of this sequence is a man aged 18-30 years who had mild COVID-19 (a few samples of this study predate the infection). Cell type and time point are not known. Input material: PBMCs or a T cell subset sorted from them (not recorded which). The CDR3 is CASSLRGPETDTQYF. The CDR3 DNA sequence: TGTGCCAGCAGCTTACGGGGGCCAGAGACAGATACGCAGTATTTT.